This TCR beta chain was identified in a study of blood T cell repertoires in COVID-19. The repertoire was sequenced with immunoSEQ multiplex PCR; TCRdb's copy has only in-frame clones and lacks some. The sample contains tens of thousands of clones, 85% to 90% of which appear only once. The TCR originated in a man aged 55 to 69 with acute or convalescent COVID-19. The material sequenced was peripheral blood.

The CDR3 region is CASSPATSGTYEQYF. CDR3 in DNA: TGTGCCAGCTCACCAGCGACTAGCGGCACCTACGAGCAGTACTTC. The chain joins TRBV18 to TRBJ2-7, with 9 positions matching TRBD2. Germline CDR1 reads KGHSH; CDR2 reads LQKENI. This CDR3 spans 15 amino acids. V trimming: 2 bases; J trimming: 2 bases; junction bases outside the gene matches: 4.